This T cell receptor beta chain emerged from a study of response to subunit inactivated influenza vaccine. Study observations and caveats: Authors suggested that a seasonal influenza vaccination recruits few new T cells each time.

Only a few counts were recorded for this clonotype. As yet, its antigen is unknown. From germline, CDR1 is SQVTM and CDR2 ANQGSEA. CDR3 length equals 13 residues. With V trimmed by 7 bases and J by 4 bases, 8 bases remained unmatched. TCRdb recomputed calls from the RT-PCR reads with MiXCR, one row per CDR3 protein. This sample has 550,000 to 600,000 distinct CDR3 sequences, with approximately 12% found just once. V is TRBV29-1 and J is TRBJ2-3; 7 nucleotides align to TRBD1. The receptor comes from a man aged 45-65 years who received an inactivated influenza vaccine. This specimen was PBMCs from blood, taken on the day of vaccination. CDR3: CSARRGTADTQYF. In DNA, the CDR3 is TGCAGCGCCCGACGAGGGACAGCAGATACGCAGTATTTT.